Below, one T cell receptor (beta chain) is given with its context. The antigen is unknown. CDR3 length: 13 amino acids. Germline values: CDR1 SNHLY, CDR2 FYNNEI. The V end was cut by 4 bases, the J end by 4 bases, with 11 bases between. A template switching step contributed a universal primer site, while unique molecular identifiers were present in the cDNA. A single record per CDR3 protein comes from TCRdb applying MiXCR to the 5' RACE reads. This table has hundreds of thousands of distinct CDR3 sequences, 8% to 9% appearing once. This record comes from a study of identical twins. Study-level findings and limits: Partial confounding of zero-insertion analyses by invariant MAIT and iNKT cells was possible. Out-of-frame alpha sequences common to twins exhibited an excess of low generation probability.

These data also formed part of another study, on yellow fever vaccine responses in identical twins.

The sequence derives from a woman aged 18-29 years in good health. The chain employs TRBV2 and TRBJ2-7; either TRBD1 or TRBD2 may supply D (5 bases each). Sample: PBMCs. Written as DNA, the CDR3 is TGTGCCAGCAGTGGGGACCATGGGTACGAGCAGTACTTC. As protein: CASSGDHGYEQYF. The whole variable domain, remainder taken from reference TRBV2 and TRBJ2-7, is EPEVTQTPSHQVTQMGQEVILRCVPISNHLYFYWYRQILGQKVEFLVSFYNNEISEKSEIFDDQFSVERPDGSNFTLKIRSTKLEDSAMYFCASSGDHGYEQYFGPGTRLTVT.